Below, 21 T cell receptor beta chains from the same sample are listed, as sequenced in a study of blood T cells in healthy people across ages (dated by TCRdb to about 2015). Libraries were built with 5' RACE. A second PCR of about 7 to 12 cycles was run with a J-beta primer mix and a sample-barcoded 5' primer. Starting from the raw public reads, TCRdb applied fastp trimming at Q25, assembled clones with MiXCR and retained in-frame beta chains. Every CDR3 protein is listed once, alongside the most common genes and DNA of its rows. The sample yields roughly 1.9 million distinct CDR3 sequences; about two fifths were counted once. The ten largest account for approximately 22% of the sample. Sequencing was done on a sample of blood. Every receptor here comes from a human donor in good health.

As for this clonotype: The final CDR3 position lacks the conserved phenylalanine or tryptophan, pointing to a likely read error. This sequence joins TRBV7-6 and TRBJ1-1; TRBD1 is a possible D gene (5 bases). V was shortened by 7 bases and J by 7 bases, with 16 bases between the two germline ends. This CDR3 has 13 amino acids. The germline gives CDR1 SGHVS, CDR2 FNYEAQ. This CDR3 is CASIGWGENEAFC. The CDR3 nucleotides are TGTGCCAGCATCGGTTGGGGCGAGAATGAAGCTTTCTGT.

The table lists this clonotype with many counts. The chain recombines TRBV29-1 with TRBJ2-5; 9 nucleotides match TRBD1. The CDR3 has 15 residues. The germline CDR1 and CDR2 sequences are SQVTM and ANQGSEA. V shed 3 bases and J 4 bases; nucleotides not matched to a gene: 9. The chain's CDR3 is CSVDGDREGGETQYF. In DNA, the CDR3 is TGCAGCGTTGATGGGGACAGGGAAGGTGGAGAGACCCAGTACTTC.

V gene TRBV4-3 combines with J gene TRBJ1-2, with D possibly matching TRBD1 (6 bases). Trimming shortened V by 5 bases and J by 8 bases, and 15 bases separated the two germline ends. CDR3 length: 13 amino acids. The germline V gene has CDR1 LGHNA and CDR2 YSLEER. CDR3 protein: CASSLTGSGGYTF. In DNA, the CDR3 is TGCGCCAGCAGCTTAACAGGGAGTGGGGGCTACACCTTC.

The chain joins TRBV10-3 to TRBJ2-1; 9 positions agree with TRBD2. Trimming at V came to 2 bases and at J to 11 bases, leaving 7 bases not matched to a gene. Germline CDR1 reads ENHRY; CDR2 reads SYGVKD. The CDR3 contains 14 residues. As DNA, the CDR3 is TGTGCCATCAGTGAGCCTAGCGGGGAGGCACAGCAGTTCTTC. Translated, it gives CAISEPSGEAQQFF.

The CDR3 spells CSVEFAVTDTQYF. CDR3 DNA: TGCAGCGTTGAGTTCGCGGTGACAGATACGCAGTATTTT. This chain uses TRBV29-1 with TRBJ2-3; D unresolved. Germline V gene sequence: CDR1 SQVTM, CDR2 ANQGSEA. V was trimmed by 3 bases and J by 3 bases, leaving 10 bases between them. The CDR3 covers 13 residues.

This clonotype was picked up a small number of times. V is TRBV6-4 and J is TRBJ1-2, with D possibly being TRBD1 (5 bases). This CDR3 comprises 12 residues. V lost 2 bases and J lost 8, with 9 bases in between. CDR1 MRHNA and CDR2 SNTAGT come from the germline V gene. The CDR3 region has the DNA TGTGCCAGCAGTGACCCAGGGCAGGGCTACACCTTC. Its translation: CASSDPGQGYTF.

The chain employs TRBV5-6 and TRBJ2-5; 8 bases fit TRBD2. Germline loops: CDR1 SGHDT, CDR2 YYEEEE. The ends lost 4 bases at V and 5 bases at J; junction bases unmatched: 10. The CDR3 totals 15 residues. For the CDR3, the DNA is TGTGCCAGCAGCGACGCTAGCGGGTCGGGGGAGACCCAGTACTTC. Translated, it gives CASSDASGSGETQYF.

Worth noting for this clonotype: At one of its ends the junction is not consistent with the germline gene, which may arise from a read error. J is TRBJ2-1 and V is TRBV29-1, with D possibly matching TRBD1 (5 bases). The length of the CDR3 is 13 residues. The germline V gene encodes CDR1 SQVTM and CDR2 ANQGSEA. The CDR3 spells CSVVGATYHEQFF. The DNA of the CDR3 is TGCAGCGTTGTAGGGGCCACCTACCATGAGCAGTTCTTC.

This chain links TRBV2 with TRBJ2-5, with 10 bases lining up with TRBD1. V gave up 3 bases and J gave up 5 bases; unmatched junction bases: 9. The CDR3 consists of 16 residues. Germline V gene sequence: CDR1 SNHLY, CDR2 FYNNEI. In DNA, the CDR3 is TGTGCCAGCAGTGATAATCGACAGGGGGCCATGGAGACCCAGTACTTC. It yields the protein CASSDNRQGAMETQYF.

The chain couples TRBV5-6 to TRBJ1-1; 10 bases align to TRBD1. The germline CDR1 and CDR2 sequences are SGHDT and YYEEEE. This CDR3 spans 16 amino acids. The ends lost 1 base at V and 5 bases at J; junction bases unmatched: 8. DNA for the CDR3: TGTGCCAGCAGCTTGTCTGACAGGGGGCGCCGGACTGAAGCTTTCTTT. It codes for CASSLSDRGRRTEAFF.

The V and J genes are TRBV11-3 and TRBJ2-3; D unclear. The CDR3 is made up of 16 amino acids. CDR1 and CDR2 (germline): SGHNT, YENEEA. The V end lost 4 bases, the J end lost 0 bases, and 14 bases lay between the germline ends. The CDR3 bases are TGTGCCAGCAGCTATATGAGGACGGCAAGCACAGATACGCAGTATTTT. It specifies CASSYMRTASTDTQYF.

J is TRBJ2-3 and V is TRBV2; either TRBD1 or TRBD2 may supply D (5 bases each). The CDR3 loop spans 15 amino acids. V lost 5 bases and J 2 bases, leaving 14 bases between the germline ends. Per germline, CDR1 SNHLY and CDR2 FYNNEI. DNA for the CDR3: TGTGCCAGCAGTCAATTCTGGGACCCCACAGATACGCAGTATTTT. Encoded protein: CASSQFWDPTDTQYF.

This rearrangement joins TRBV7-9 to TRBJ1-2; no clear D. The V and J ends lost 1 base and 5 bases respectively, with 8 bases between them. The CDR3 length is 13 residues. The germline V gene has CDR1 SEHNR and CDR2 FQNEAQ (reference sequence). The CDR3 bases are TGTGCCAGCAGCTTAGAATTAACTTATGGCTACACCTTC. Its protein is CASSLELTYGYTF.

The rearrangement links TRBV15 to TRBJ2-7; D could derive from TRBD1 or TRBD2 (6 bases each). The V and J ends lost 5 bases and 6 bases respectively, with 14 bases between them. Germline CDR1 reads LNHNV; CDR2 reads YYDKDF (reference sequence). CDR3 length equals 13 residues. The CDR3 spells CATSRGQVGEQYF. Written as DNA, the CDR3 is TGTGCCACCAGCCGGGGGCAGGTCGGCGAGCAGTACTTC.

The V gene is TRBV7-2, the J gene TRBJ2-1; D assignment may be TRBD1 or TRBD2 (5 bases each). The CDR3 spans 19 residues. Deletions cut 5 bases from V and 1 base from J, with 24 bases between. From germline, CDR1 is SGHTA and CDR2 FQGNSA. CDR3 loop: CASSQSLGRGVISYNEQFF. As DNA, the CDR3 is TGTGCCAGCAGCCAATCCCTGGGACGAGGGGTCATATCCTACAATGAGCAGTTCTTC.

This sequence joins TRBV21-1 and TRBJ1-5; TRBD1 was called by the table and not checked on the DNA. TRBV21-1 has pseudogene status. The CDR3 is 20 amino acids. CDR3 loop: CASSQGLRDTEPFSNQPQHF. Written as DNA, the CDR3 is TGTGCCAGCAGCCAGGGGTTACGGGACACTGAGCCTTTTAGCAATCAGCCCCAGCATTTT.

The chain carries TRBV5-1 and TRBJ2-1, with 8 bases matching TRBD2. Germline lookup yields CDR1 SGHRS and CDR2 YFSETQ. CDR3 length: 16 residues. J was trimmed by 4 bases and V by 0 bases; bases with no gene match: 6. CDR3 sequence (DNA): TGCGCCAGCAGCTTGGCCGTGGGACTAGAATACAATGAGCAGTTCTTC. Amino acids: CASSLAVGLEYNEQFF.

This clonotype was seen a handful of times. This chain uses TRBV20-1 with TRBJ2-1; TRBD2 aligns across 9 bases. V was pared by 3 bases and J by 3 bases, with 6 bases of the junction left unmatched. Looked up from germline, CDR1 is DFQATT and CDR2 is SNEGSKA (reference sequence). This CDR3 has 15 residues. The CDR3 loop reads CSASPIAGDYNEQFF. Here the CDR3 DNA reads TGCAGTGCTAGTCCTATAGCGGGGGACTACAATGAGCAGTTCTTC.

V gene TRBV6-2 or TRBV6-3 combines with J gene TRBJ1-1, with 10 bases aligning to TRBD1. Trimming at V came to 2 bases and at J to 4 bases, leaving 7 bases not matched to a gene. There are 16 residues in the CDR3. Germline CDR1 MNHEY, CDR2 SVGEGT. CDR3 protein: CASSYHPGQGRTEAFF. The DNA for the CDR3 is TGTGCCAGCAGTTACCATCCGGGACAGGGGCGCACTGAAGCTTTCTTT.

This clonotype was seen a few times. The chain recombines TRBV30 with TRBJ1-2, with D possibly matching TRBD1 (5 bases). The CDR3 has 14 amino acids. Germline V gives CDR1 GTSNPN, CDR2 SVGIG (reference sequence). Trimming removed 0 bases from V and 4 bases from J, with 12 bases in between. DNA of the CDR3: TGTGCCTGGAGTGTAGGTGGGGGTGGCTATGGCTACACCTTC. Protein: CAWSVGGGGYGYTF.

The table lists this clonotype with a few counts. The rearrangement links TRBV11-1 to TRBJ2-3; 9 nucleotides align to TRBD2. Trimming took 5 bases from V and 2 from J; bases not matched to a gene: 5. Per the germline V gene, CDR1 is SGHAT and CDR2 is FQDESV (reference sequence). There are 15 residues in the CDR3. The CDR3 protein is CASSAKRGDTDTQYF. As DNA, the CDR3 is TGTGCCAGCAGCGCCAAGCGGGGGGACACAGATACGCAGTATTTT. The full variable domain, in which reference TRBV11-1 and TRBJ2-3 provide the parts outside the CDR3, is EAEVAQSPRYKITEKSQAVAFWCDPISGHATLYWYRQILGQGPELLVQFQDESVVDDSQLPKDRFSAERLKGVDSTLKIQPAELGDSAMYLCASSAKRGDTDTQYFGPGTRLTVL.